This T cell receptor (beta chain) originates from a study of T cells expressing NK-cell markers (dated by TCRdb to the early 2020s). Regarding the research as a whole: Eight donors provided sorted CD3+CD56+NKG2C+, CD3+CD56+NKG2C- and CD3+CD56-NKG2C+ T-cell subsets, whose TCR beta-chain repertoires were profiled. Illumina HiSeq 2000/2500, MiSeq or NextSeq was used to sequence libraries as 2 x 150 bp reads. Of the eight sequenced donors, seven were found to be HCMV-seropositive and one was found to be HCMV-seronegative. The study sequenced eight donors, all healthy volunteers chosen at random: three men and five women.

To note about this clonotype: Its antigen is unknown.

Via the germline V gene, CDR1 is SGHRS and CDR2 YFSETQ. From the cysteine up to the phenylalanine, the CDR3 has a length of 16 residues. This entry has no DNA. HCMV serostatus was determined by detecting HCMV-specific IgG in serum with a commercial ELISA kit. Ficoll density gradient centrifugation was used to isolate peripheral blood mononuclear cells from blood. These reads were obtained on an Illumina HiSeq 2000. TCR beta cDNA libraries were made by 5'RACE template switching that added a universal primer site and unique molecular identifiers. Priming for cDNA synthesis came from the TCR beta constant segment, and two successive PCR amplification steps followed. Per the source publication's procedure: MIGEC was used to demultiplex reads and group reads by UMI, and MiTCR was used to assemble and quantify clonotypes. To exclude erroneous sequences, any TCR cDNA sequence not supported by at least two reads was discarded. Downstream repertoire analysis used the tcR package, and clonotypes were matched across fractions by CDR3 nucleotide sequence plus V segment. VDJmatch was used to annotate antigen specificity against VDJdb, with one amino acid substitution allowed in CDR3. One entry per CDR3 protein sequence results from the TCRdb reprocessing of the reads, with DNA left out. The V and J calls and clone size come from TCRdb's table, not from the authors' own analysis. The table of this sample itemizes roughly 280,000 distinct CDR3 sequences. In total, the top ten clones hold about 0.39% of the sample.

Results the study describes overall, beyond this receptor: It remained unclear whether the expanded NKG2C-expressing T cell clones were specific for HCMV antigens. Those dominant clonotypes were again the most abundant among CD3+CD56-NKG2C+ cells in a few donors, at roughly 25-65%. In roughly six donors, the dominant CD3+CD56+NKG2C+ clonotypes were among the top 10 CD8+ clonotypes and accounted for about 1.0-7.5% of CD8+ T cells.

The receptor's source is a man younger than 30 in good health. Donor details come from another sample of the same person, matched by shared clones. Input material: blood T cells: a sorted CD56 or NKG2C T cell subset, CD4+ or CD8+ T cells, or bulk PBMC T cells (not recorded which). The chain is assembled from TRBV5-1 and TRBJ2-1; TCRdb's D gene call, TRBD1, goes unchecked for lack of DNA. The CDR3 protein is CASSLLGANSYNEQFF. Here the CDR3 is joined to the reference TRBV5-1 and TRBJ2-1 genes, and the full variable domain is: KAGVTQTPRYLIKTRGQQVTLSCSPISGHRSVSWYQQTPGQGLQFLFEYFSETQRNKGNFPGRFSGRQFSNSRSEMNVSTLELGDSALYLCASSLLGANSYNEQFFGPGTRLTVL.